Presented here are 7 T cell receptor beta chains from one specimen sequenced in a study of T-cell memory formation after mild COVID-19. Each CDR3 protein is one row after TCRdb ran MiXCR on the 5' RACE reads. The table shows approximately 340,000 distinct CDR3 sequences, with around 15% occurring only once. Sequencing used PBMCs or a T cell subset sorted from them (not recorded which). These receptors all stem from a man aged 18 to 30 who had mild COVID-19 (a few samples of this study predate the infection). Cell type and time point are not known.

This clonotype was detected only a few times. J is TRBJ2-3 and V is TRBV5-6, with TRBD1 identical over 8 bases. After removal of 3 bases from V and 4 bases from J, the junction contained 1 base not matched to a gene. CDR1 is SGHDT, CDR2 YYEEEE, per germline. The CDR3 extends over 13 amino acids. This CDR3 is CASSSRGPDTQYF. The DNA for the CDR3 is TGTGCCAGCAGCTCCAGGGGGCCAGATACGCAGTATTTT.

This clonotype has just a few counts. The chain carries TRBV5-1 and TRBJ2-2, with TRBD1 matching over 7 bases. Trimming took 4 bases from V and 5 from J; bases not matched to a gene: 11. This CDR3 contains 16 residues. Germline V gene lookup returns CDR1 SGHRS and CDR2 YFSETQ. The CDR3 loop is CASSPKRDSRTGELFF. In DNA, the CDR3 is TGCGCCAGCAGCCCCAAACGGGACAGCAGGACCGGGGAGCTGTTTTTT. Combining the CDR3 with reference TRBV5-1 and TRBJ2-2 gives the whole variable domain KAGVTQTPRYLIKTRGQQVTLSCSPISGHRSVSWYQQTPGQGLQFLFEYFSETQRNKGNFPGRFSGRQFSNSRSEMNVSTLELGDSALYLCASSPKRDSRTGELFFGEGSRLTVL.

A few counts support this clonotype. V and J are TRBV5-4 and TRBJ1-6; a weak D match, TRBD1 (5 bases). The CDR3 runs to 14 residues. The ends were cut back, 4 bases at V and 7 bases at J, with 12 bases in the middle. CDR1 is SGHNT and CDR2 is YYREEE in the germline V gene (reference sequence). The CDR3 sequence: CASSPGGSNSPLHF. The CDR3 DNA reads TGTGCCAGCAGCCCGGGGGGATCAAATTCACCCCTCCACTTT. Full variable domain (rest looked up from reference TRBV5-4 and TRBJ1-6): ETGVTQSPTHLIKTRGQQVTLRCSSQSGHNTVSWYQQALGQGPQFIFQYYREEENGRGNFPPRFSGLQFPNYSSELNVNALELDDSALYLCASSPGGSNSPLHFGNGTRLTVT.

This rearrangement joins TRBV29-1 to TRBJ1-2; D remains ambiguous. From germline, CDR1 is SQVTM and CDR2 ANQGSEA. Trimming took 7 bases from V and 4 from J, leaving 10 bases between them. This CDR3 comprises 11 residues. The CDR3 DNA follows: TGCAGCGCACAATCCCTCTATGGCTACACCTTC. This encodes CSAQSLYGYTF.

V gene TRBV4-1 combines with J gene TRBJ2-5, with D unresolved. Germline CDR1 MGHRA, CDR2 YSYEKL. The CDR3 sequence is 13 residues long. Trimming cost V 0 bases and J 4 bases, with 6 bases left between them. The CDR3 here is CASSQDPVETQYF. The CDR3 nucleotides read TGCGCCAGCAGCCAAGATCCCGTAGAGACCCAGTACTTC.

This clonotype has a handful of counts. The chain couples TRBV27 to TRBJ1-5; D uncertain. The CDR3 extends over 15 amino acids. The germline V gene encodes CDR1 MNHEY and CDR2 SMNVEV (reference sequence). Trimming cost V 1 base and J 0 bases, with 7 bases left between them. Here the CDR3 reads CASSLFAVSNQPQHF. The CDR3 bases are TGTGCCAGCAGTTTATTCGCCGTTAGCAATCAGCCCCAGCATTTT.

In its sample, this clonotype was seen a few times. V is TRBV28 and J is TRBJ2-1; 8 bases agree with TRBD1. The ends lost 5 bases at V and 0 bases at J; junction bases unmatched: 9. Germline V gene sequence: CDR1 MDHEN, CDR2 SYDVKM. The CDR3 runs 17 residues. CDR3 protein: CASSTVRTGISYNEQFF. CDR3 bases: TGTGCCAGCAGTACCGTTCGGACAGGGATCTCCTACAATGAGCAGTTCTTC.